This entry concerns a single T cell receptor (beta chain). The antigen is unknown. Time point indicated: week 5, during vaccination. In the vaccine, a single dose held 300 ug of the mutant IDH1 20-mer peptide, along with topical imiquimod. Each astrocytoma in the donors was new, WHO grade 3 or 4, IDH1-mutant and ATRX-lost. This sample is drawn from a study of a mutant IDH1 vaccine in newly diagnosed glioma. Study background: Patients were given eight vaccinations, scheduled in weeks 1, 3, 5, 7, 11, 15, 19 and 23. The treated population exhibited a male proportion of approximately 62%, a female proportion of about 38%, and a mean age of around 40 years. Previous treatment comprised radiotherapy, temozolomide, or both, mostly both.

The data were produced by immunoSEQ multiplex PCR, yet TCRdb's version contains in-frame clones alone and is incomplete. The sample shows about 42,000 clones, 70% to 90% of them seen only once. This CDR3 comprises 10 residues. The source material was PBMCs, sampled from a glioma patient whose treatment included an IDH1 peptide vaccine. The chain uses TRBV21-1 and TRBJ2-5. TRBV21-1 is termed a pseudogene. The clonotype comes from a man aged 35-49 years with glioma. CDR3 loop: CARTRETQYF. In nucleotides, the CDR3 is TGTGCCAGGACCCGGGAGACCCAGTACTTC.